A selection of T cell receptor beta chains follows, all from one sample in a study of blood T cell repertoires in COVID-19. Assay used: immunoSEQ multiplex PCR; TCRdb lists only in-frame clones, some missing. Of 200,000 to 300,000 clones in the sample, about nine tenths are singletons; the top ten hold around 1.2%. Sequencing input: PBMCs or T cells enriched from blood (not recorded which). These TCRs come from a woman between 40 and 55 years old with acute COVID-19. CDR3s include the opening cysteine and the closing phenylalanine or tryptophan. A D gene is named only where the DNA matches it firmly. Not all rows give a size; the values are once, few, many and, for expanded clones, a class.

J: TRBJ1-2
D: TRBD1
size: once
V: TRBV28
CDR3: CAADRVNYGYTF
DNA: TGTGCTGCGGACAGGGTTAACTATGGCTACACCTTC

J: TRBJ1-3
D: TRBD1
size: NA
V: TRBV5-1
CDR3: CASSSQPGQQSSGNTIYF
DNA: TGCGCCAGCAGCTCGCAACCGGGACAGCAGAGCTCTGGAAACACCATATATTTT

J: TRBJ1-2
D: NA
size: NA
V: TRBV7-2
CDR3: CASSSQGFDYGYTF
DNA: TGTGCCAGCAGCTCGCAGGGTTTTGACTATGGCTACACCTTC

J: TRBJ2-7
D: NA
size: NA
V: TRBV30
CDR3: CAWSVVGYEQYF
DNA: TGTGCCTGGAGTGTTGTCGGCTACGAGCAGTACTTC

J: TRBJ2-5
D: TRBD2
size: NA
V: TRBV5-1
CDR3: CASSVSGRSQETQYF
DNA: TGCGCCAGCAGCGTAAGCGGGAGGTCTCAAGAGACCCAGTACTTC

J: TRBJ2-1
D: TRBD2
size: once
V: TRBV7-8
CDR3: CASSLALYPTNIDPFSSGELFF
DNA: TGTGCCAGCAGCTTAGCCCTCTACCCCACCAACATAGATCCGTTCTCTAGCGGAGAGCTGTTCTTC

J: TRBJ2-6
D: NA
size: NA
V: TRBV19
CDR3: CASSEQAGANVLTF
DNA: TGTGCCAGTAGTGAACAGGCTGGGGCCAACGTCCTGACTTTC

J: TRBJ1-2
D: TRBD1
size: NA
V: TRBV24-1
CDR3: CATSEGQGDYGYTF
DNA: TGTGCCACCAGTGAGGGACAGGGAGACTATGGCTACACCTTC

J: TRBJ2-1
D: TRBD2
size: NA
V: TRBV9
CDR3: CASSPGGRDLNEQFF
DNA: TGTGCCAGCAGCCCCGGGGGGAGGGACCTCAATGAGCAGTTCTTC

J: TRBJ1-1
D: NA
size: NA
V: TRBV4-1
CDR3: CASSQVHRSGKSAEAFF
DNA: TGCGCCAGCAGCCAAGTGCATCGGTCGGGGAAGAGCGCTGAAGCTTTCTTT

J: TRBJ2-2
D: TRBD2
size: once
V: TRBV2
CDR3: CASSDLAGANTGELFF
DNA: TGTGCCAGCAGTGACCTAGCGGGCGCGAACACCGGGGAGCTGTTTTTT

J: TRBJ1-2
D: TRBD1
size: NA
V: TRBV7-9
CDR3: CASVLAGGNYGYTF
DNA: TGTGCCAGCGTACTGGCAGGGGGGAACTATGGCTACACCTTC

J: TRBJ2-1
D: NA
size: NA
V: TRBV5-6
CDR3: CASSEQGAGALYNEQFF
DNA: TGTGCCAGCAGCGAACAGGGTGCGGGAGCCCTCTACAATGAGCAGTTCTTC

J: TRBJ2-1
D: TRBD1
size: NA
V: TRBV5-4
CDR3: CASYMVGGHEQFF
DNA: TGTGCCAGCTATATGGTAGGGGGCCATGAGCAGTTCTTC

J: TRBJ2-7
D: NA
size: NA
V: TRBV3-1/TRBV3-2
CDR3: CASSLNRDEQYF
DNA: TGTGCCAGCAGCCTCAATCGCGACGAGCAGTACTTC

J: TRBJ2-2
D: TRBD2
size: NA
V: TRBV3-1/TRBV3-2
CDR3: CASSQLISGSTGELFF
DNA: TGTGCCAGCAGCCAACTTATAAGCGGGAGCACCGGGGAGCTGTTTTTT

J: TRBJ1-6
D: TRBD1
size: NA
V: TRBV15
CDR3: CATSRDGQGNSPLHF
DNA: TGTGCCACCAGCAGAGACGGACAGGGGAATTCACCCCTCCACTTT

J: TRBJ1-2
D: NA
size: few
V: TRBV12-3/TRBV12-4
CDR3: CASSPGPGYGYTF
DNA: TGTGCCAGCAGTCCCGGGCCAGGGTATGGCTACACCTTC

J: TRBJ2-2
D: TRBD2
size: NA
V: TRBV7-6
CDR3: CASSRLGPGRPNTGELFF
DNA: TGTGCCAGCAGCCGACTCGGACCCGGGAGGCCGAACACCGGGGAGCTGTTTTTT

J: TRBJ2-3
D: TRBD2
size: NA
V: TRBV19
CDR3: CASRVAGADTQYF
DNA: TGTGCCAGTAGAGTGGCGGGAGCAGATACGCAGTATTTT

J: TRBJ2-1
D: NA
size: once
V: TRBV19
CDR3: CASRPNSYNEQFF
DNA: TGTGCCAGTAGACCCAACTCATACAATGAGCAGTTCTTC

J: TRBJ2-1
D: TRBD2
size: NA
V: TRBV7-9
CDR3: CASSVALAGGVEQFF
DNA: TGTGCCAGCAGCGTCGCACTAGCGGGAGGGGTTGAGCAGTTCTTC

J: TRBJ1-5
D: NA
size: NA
V: TRBV30
CDR3: CALGDNNQPQHF
DNA: TGTGCCTTAGGGGACAATAATCAGCCCCAGCATTTT

J: TRBJ2-1
D: NA
size: NA
V: TRBV6-2/TRBV6-3
CDR3: CASSYFSVASATYNEQFF
DNA: TGTGCCAGCAGTTACTTCTCCGTGGCTAGCGCCACCTACAATGAGCAGTTCTTC

J: TRBJ2-7
D: NA
size: NA
V: TRBV19
CDR3: CASSIAGSPSREQYF
DNA: TGTGCCAGTAGTATCGCAGGGTCCCCTTCCAGGGAGCAGTACTTC

J: TRBJ1-2
D: TRBD1
size: NA
V: TRBV7-9
CDR3: CASSLAARTGANYGYTF
DNA: TGTGCCAGCAGCTTAGCCGCCCGGACAGGGGCCAACTATGGCTACACCTTC

J: TRBJ2-1
D: TRBD2
size: NA
V: TRBV2
CDR3: CASDAGGPLYNEQFF
DNA: TGTGCCAGCGATGCGGGGGGACCGCTCTACAATGAGCAGTTCTTC

J: TRBJ2-2
D: NA
size: NA
V: TRBV24-1
CDR3: CATSDFKGELFF
DNA: TGTGCCACCAGTGATTTTAAAGGGGAGCTGTTTTTT

J: TRBJ1-6
D: NA
size: NA
V: TRBV21-1
CDR3: CASNPWGGWDSPLHF
DNA: TGTGCCAGCAACCCATGGGGGGGCTGGGATTCACCCCTCCACTTT

J: TRBJ2-5
D: NA
size: NA
V: TRBV5-5
CDR3: CASSFMAPETQYF
DNA: TGTGCCAGCAGCTTTATGGCTCCAGAGACCCAGTACTTC

J: TRBJ1-1
D: TRBD1
size: NA
V: TRBV7-9
CDR3: CASSRGTGGFAEAFF
DNA: TGTGCCAGCAGCAGAGGGACAGGGGGCTTCGCTGAAGCTTTCTTT

J: TRBJ1-2
D: TRBD1
size: NA
V: TRBV24-1
CDR3: CATSDGGQRANYGYTF
DNA: TGTGCCACCAGTGATGGGGGACAGCGAGCTAACTATGGCTACACCTTC

J: TRBJ2-1
D: NA
size: NA
V: TRBV24-1
CDR3: CATSVTGAPYNEQFF
DNA: TGTGCCACCAGTGTAACGGGAGCCCCCTACAATGAGCAGTTCTTC

J: TRBJ2-5
D: NA
size: NA
V: TRBV9
CDR3: CASSVGGTTQETQYF
DNA: TGTGCCAGCAGCGTAGGAGGGACAACCCAAGAGACCCAGTACTTC

J: TRBJ2-2
D: TRBD1
size: NA
V: TRBV3-1/TRBV3-2
CDR3: CASSLRTGGSTGELFF
DNA: TGTGCCAGCAGCCTGCGGACAGGGGGCAGCACCGGGGAGCTGTTTTTT

J: TRBJ2-7
D: NA
size: NA
V: TRBV15
CDR3: CATSRDFRGEQYF
DNA: TGTGCCACCAGCAGAGATTTTAGAGGCGAGCAGTACTTC

J: TRBJ2-1
D: TRBD2
size: NA
V: TRBV3-1/TRBV3-2
CDR3: CASSQDLAGYNEQFF
DNA: TGTGCCAGCAGCCAAGACCTAGCGGGATACAATGAGCAGTTCTTC

J: TRBJ1-4
D: TRBD1
size: once
V: TRBV5-8
CDR3: CASSPGQGAAGEKLFF
DNA: TGTGCCAGCAGCCCGGGACAGGGGGCTGCGGGTGAAAAACTGTTTTTT